Listed below are T cell receptor beta chains from one sample, sequenced in a study of CD8 T cells in Susac syndrome. TCRdb independently ran MiXCR on the immunoSEQ multiplex PCR reads; one entry per CDR3 protein. The repertoire has approximately 120,000 distinct CDR3 sequences, more than 90% of them found once; the top ten carry approximately 0.2%. The sequenced material came from CD8+ T cells from PBMCs. These TCRs come from a human donor with Susac syndrome. CDR3s include the opening cysteine and the closing phenylalanine or tryptophan. A D gene is named only where the DNA matches it firmly. Where a row states a size, it is once, few, many or the class of an expanded clone; other rows omit it.

CDR3 protein: CASSRGGQTDTQYF
CDR3 DNA: TGTGCCAGCAGCCGGGGGGGTCAAACAGATACGCAGTATTTT
V gene: TRBV6-4
clone size: .
J gene: TRBJ2-3
D gene: TRBD2

CDR3 protein: CASSETSGTETQYF
CDR3 DNA: TGTGCCAGCAGTGAGACTAGCGGGACTGAGACCCAGTACTTC
V gene: TRBV27
clone size: .
J gene: TRBJ2-5
D gene: TRBD2

CDR3 protein: CASRRGNYGYTF
CDR3 DNA: TGTGCCAGCAGGCGAGGGAACTATGGCTACACCTTC
V gene: TRBV5-4
clone size: .
J gene: TRBJ1-2
D gene: .

CDR3 protein: CASSSTVNTEAFF
CDR3 DNA: TGTGCCAGCAGCTCGACGGTGAACACTGAAGCTTTCTTT
V gene: TRBV5-4
clone size: few
J gene: TRBJ1-1
D gene: .

CDR3 protein: CASSLAPTGPSYGYTF
CDR3 DNA: TGCGCCAGCAGCTTGGCCCCGACAGGGCCGAGCTATGGCTACACCTTC
V gene: TRBV5-1
clone size: .
J gene: TRBJ1-2
D gene: TRBD1

CDR3 protein: CSASGVTNYGYTF
CDR3 DNA: TGCAGTGCTAGTGGGGTGACGAACTATGGCTACACCTTC
V gene: TRBV20-1
clone size: .
J gene: TRBJ1-2
D gene: .

CDR3 protein: CASSVPEGRDEQFF
CDR3 DNA: TGTGCCAGCAGCGTACCCGAAGGGAGGGATGAGCAGTTCTTC
V gene: TRBV9
clone size: .
J gene: TRBJ2-1
D gene: TRBD2

CDR3 protein: CASSPSTGTVGASSYNEQFF
CDR3 DNA: TGTGCCAGCAGCCCCTCCACCGGGACAGTGGGGGCTAGCTCCTACAATGAGCAGTTCTTC
V gene: TRBV13
clone size: .
J gene: TRBJ2-1
D gene: TRBD1

CDR3 protein: CASSYPKGDRQFF
CDR3 DNA: TGTGCCAGCAGTTATCCCAAGGGGGACCGGCAGTTCTTC
V gene: TRBV11-2
clone size: .
J gene: TRBJ2-1
D gene: .

CDR3 protein: CASSAGTGEQYF
CDR3 DNA: TGTGCCAGCAGCGCCGGGACGGGGGAGCAGTACTTC
V gene: TRBV5-6
clone size: .
J gene: TRBJ2-7
D gene: .

CDR3 protein: CASSPRIDPDYGYTF
CDR3 DNA: TGTGCCAGCAGCCCCCGGATAGATCCTGACTATGGCTACACCTTC
V gene: TRBV7-9
clone size: .
J gene: TRBJ1-2
D gene: .